This TCR beta chain was captured by sequencing in a study of OX40 agonist ivuxolimab in advanced cancers. About the study: Intravenous ivuxolimab was administered to patients every 2 weeks at 0.01 to 10 mg/kg. Study-wide points: The specificity for antigen of the expanded peripheral T cells was not determined.

Measured with immunoSEQ multiplex PCR; TCRdb has only the in-frame clones, and not every one. The table records under 100,000 clones, roughly 89% of them present only once. Note on this clone: Antigen specificity is unknown.

Trimming stripped 0 bases from V and 5 bases from J, with 7 bases between. The CDR3 length is 13 residues. The germline CDR1 and CDR2 sequences are MNHEY and SMNVEV (reference sequence). The chain has TRBV27 and TRBJ2-5; D uncertain. Sequenced here: CD4+ or CD8+ T cells sorted from blood, sampled in a trial of the OX40 agonist ivuxolimab. This clonotype originated in an adult with an advanced solid tumor such as melanoma, head and neck, liver or kidney cancer. CDR3 sequence reads: CASSLSLGETQYF. The CDR3 coding sequence is TGTGCCAGCAGTTTATCCCTCGGGGAGACCCAGTACTTC.